This T cell receptor beta chain was found in a study of cytomegalovirus exposure and HLA in healthy donors. Study-wide context: From HLA-typed donors, an early data release held roughly 80 million unique TCRs. Study results and limitations: Previously analyzed data showed that most TCR beta V segments were productive at a frequency of about 90% or about 30%. The study flagged about 150 TCR beta chains as cytomegalovirus-associated.

CDR1 and CDR2 (germline): SEHNR, FQNEAQ (reference sequence). Trimming cost V 5 bases and J 4 bases, with 24 bases left between them. The CDR3 is made up of 18 amino acids. PCR was performed using 60 Vbeta and 13 Jbeta primers. TCRdb's table, derived via immunoSEQ multiplex PCR, lists solely in-frame clones and lacks some. The table records 65,000 to 80,000 clones, roughly three quarters of them present only once. On this clone: Its antigen is unidentified.

The receptor comes from a woman aged 40 to 49 in good health and CMV-seropositive. The chain is built from TRBV7-9 and TRBJ2-1; perhaps TRBD1 as D (6 bases). The sample comprised PBMCs. CDR3 loop: CASSGTGWGKSKYNEQFF. CDR3 nucleotide sequence: TGTGCCAGCAGCGGAACAGGGTGGGGCAAGTCAAAGTACAATGAGCAGTTCTTC.